This T cell receptor (beta chain) emerged from a study of blood T cell repertoires in COVID-19. Study background: The United States, Italy and Spain supplied acute and convalescent COVID-19 samples. From T cells, B-cell-depleted T cells, or PBMCs came the material, which was cDNA or gDNA.

In the original processing: Cell counts per sample came from amplifying reference gene primers. TCRdb's copy holds only in-frame clones and misses some; the assay was immunoSEQ multiplex PCR. That table supplies the V and J calls and clone size; D and trimming were determined from the DNA. Seen here are around 95,000 clones, just over 90% observed once, and the top ten hold about 1.9%. The CDR3 contains 16 residues. Germline CDR1 WNHNN, CDR2 SYGVQD (reference sequence). Trimming removed 0 bases from V and 5 bases from J; junction bases left unmatched: 4. The rearrangement uses TRBV10-1 and TRBJ2-1; 10 bases align to TRBD2. Specimen: peripheral blood. The source is a man in his forties or fifties with active COVID-19. The CDR3 DNA reads as TGCGCCAGCAGTGAGTCTTTAGCGGGGGGCCACAATGAGCAGTTCTTC. Translation: CASSESLAGGHNEQFF.